This T cell receptor beta chain was observed in a study of blood T cell repertoires in COVID-19. In its sample, this clone was seen once. This CDR3 is also generated by other DNA sequences in the sample. The CDR3 contains 13 residues. Trimming took 1 base from V and 7 from J, leaving 8 bases between them. Methods used by the authors: Estimation of nucleated cell counts relied on the amplification of reference gene primers. Some clones are missing from TCRdb's copy, which holds only in-frame ones; the method was immunoSEQ multiplex PCR. V and J calls and clone size follow that table, whereas D and trimming were derived from the DNA. The table lists about 240,000 clones, 80% to 90% of them singletons.

The source is a woman aged 40 to 50 who had been exposed to COVID-19. The sample consisted of PBMCs or T cells enriched from blood (not recorded which). V usage is TRBV12-3 or TRBV12-4 and J usage is TRBJ1-5; possibly TRBD1 for D (5 bases). CDR3 protein: CASSLGGRQPQHF. In DNA, the CDR3 is TGTGCCAGCAGTTTAGGGGGCCGGCAGCCCCAGCATTTT.